The subject of this entry is one TCR beta chain. Only in-frame clones appear in the TCRdb table, and some are missing; sequencing was by immunoSEQ multiplex PCR. The sample contains fewer than 250,000 clones, about 86% of which appear only once. This specimen comes from a study of blood T cell repertoires in COVID-19. The CDR3 loop spans 15 amino acids. In germline, CDR1 is SGHDT, CDR2 YYEEEE. The ends were cut back, 2 bases at V and 3 bases at J, with 14 bases in the middle. The V call is TRBV5-6, the J call TRBJ1-2, with a weak D call TRBD1 (6 bases). The sequenced sample was PBMCs or T cells enriched from blood (not recorded which). The receptor comes from a woman aged 40 to 50 with acute COVID-19. The CDR3 DNA follows: TGTGCCAGCAGCTTATTGACAGGCTGGGACTATGGCTACACCTTC. Translation: CASSLLTGWDYGYTF.